This TCR beta chain was identified in a study of blood T cells in healthy people across ages. Trimming took 0 bases from V and 15 from J, leaving 15 bases between them. Germline V lookup: CDR1 MNHNY, CDR2 SVGAGI (reference sequence). The length of the CDR3 is 13 residues. Healthy Caucasian individuals from Russia aged 6 to 90 were enrolled as donors. Notes on the study in general: Measured against age, TCR beta diversity per million T cells decreased in a roughly linear manner.

A note on this clonotype: Its target is not known.

Combining a sample-barcoded 5' primer with a J-beta primer mix, a second PCR ran for 7 to 11 cycles. A single record per CDR3 protein comes from TCRdb applying MiXCR to the 5' RACE reads. In the table there are approximately 800,000 distinct CDR3 sequences, around 36% of which are singletons. The source material was blood. The receptor was derived from a man aged 18 to 30 in good health. The chain combines TRBV6-6 with TRBJ2-1, with D uncertain. In DNA form, the CDR3 reads TGTGCCAGCAGTTACTCGTACGATTCCGATCCGTTCTTC. Translation: CASSYSYDSDPFF.